The rows below give T cell receptor beta chains drawn from one sample of a study of cytomegalovirus exposure and HLA in healthy donors. Some clones are missing from TCRdb's copy, which holds only in-frame ones; the method was immunoSEQ multiplex PCR. The profile shows over 200,000 clones, more than 70% of them singletons. Sequencing was carried out using PBMCs. These TCRs come from a human donor in good health. The CDR3 runs from the conserved cysteine through the conserved F or W. Fields, in order: J gene, D gene, V gene, clone size, CDR3 protein, CDR3 DNA. The D gene is left open where the match is weak. Size values are once, few and many counts, or a class for expanded clones, and some rows have none.

TRBJ2-7 | . | TRBV28 | . | CASSLGSSRDYEQYF | TGTGCCAGCAGTTTAGGATCCTCGCGGGACTACGAGCAGTACTTC
TRBJ1-1 | . | TRBV27 | . | CASRPKAGGALGAFF | TGTGCCAGCAGACCCAAAGCAGGAGGGGCGCTGGGAGCTTTCTTT
TRBJ2-3 | TRBD1 | TRBV10-3 | . | CAISRSTGGGETQYF | TGTGCCATCAGTCGATCTACAGGGGGCGGTGAAACGCAGTATTTT
TRBJ2-7 | TRBD2 | TRBV5-1 | . | CASSLVLAGTHEQYF | TGCGCCAGCAGCTTGGTGCTAGCGGGAACCCACGAGCAGTACTTC
TRBJ1-5 | TRBD1 | TRBV28 | once | CASSLWAGTGNNQPQHF | TGTGCCAGCAGTTTATGGGCCGGGACAGGAAACAATCAGCCCCAGCATTTT
TRBJ2-5 | . | TRBV7-8 | once | CASSLSERLQETQYF | TGTGCCAGCAGCTTATCGGAGAGGCTTCAAGAGACCCAGTACTTC
TRBJ2-7 | TRBD1 | TRBV30 | . | CAWSVLTGGRDYF | TGTGCCTGGAGTGTACTGACAGGGGGTCGTGATTACTTC
TRBJ2-7 | TRBD1 | TRBV6-5 | . | CASRLQGSSYEQYF | TGTGCCAGCAGGTTACAGGGGAGCTCCTACGAGCAGTACTTC
TRBJ2-7 | . | TRBV5-1 | . | CASSLGEAPEQYF | TGCGCCAGCAGCTTAGGGGAGGCTCCCGAGCAGTACTTC
TRBJ1-5 | . | TRBV18 | . | CASSPPGQLTRPQHF | TGTGCCAGCTCACCGCCAGGACAGCTCACACGGCCCCAGCATTTT
TRBJ2-1 | TRBD1 | TRBV7-9 | . | CASSLTGVNEQFF | TGTGCCAGCAGCTTAACAGGGGTCAATGAGCAGTTCTTC
TRBJ2-1 | TRBD1 | TRBV7-2 | . | CASSSGTGSYNEQFF | TGTGCCAGCAGCTCCGGGACAGGGAGCTACAATGAGCAGTTCTTC
TRBJ2-1 | . | TRBV7-6 | . | CASSLARAGTGLWNEQFF | TGTGCCAGCAGCTTAGCTAGGGCAGGAACGGGACTTTGGAATGAGCAGTTCTTC
TRBJ2-1 | . | TRBV9 | . | CASRRGDWSGNEQFF | TGTGCCAGCCGGAGAGGGGACTGGTCGGGCAATGAGCAGTTCTTC
TRBJ2-7 | . | TRBV29-1 | . | CSVEGQSYEQYF | TGCAGCGTTGAAGGCCAGTCCTACGAGCAGTACTTC
TRBJ1-1 | . | TRBV27 | . | CASSLIAGETEAFF | TGTGCCAGCAGTTTAATCGCAGGGGAAACTGAAGCTTTCTTT
TRBJ2-3 | . | TRBV5-1 | . | CASSLGEGGLTDTQYF | TGCGCCAGCAGCTTGGGGGAGGGGGGGCTGACAGATACGCAGTATTTT
TRBJ2-7 | TRBD2 | TRBV7-9 | . | CASSGTSYEQYF | TGTGCCAGCAGCGGGACTAGCTACGAGCAGTACTTC
TRBJ2-6 | TRBD1 | TRBV19 | . | CASTRQGTYSGANVLTF | TGTGCCAGTACCCGACAGGGGACCTACTCTGGGGCCAACGTCCTGACTTTC
TRBJ2-7 | TRBD1 | TRBV28 | . | CASSLESGGYEQYF | TGTGCCAGCAGTTTGGAGTCAGGGGGCTACGAGCAGTACTTC
TRBJ1-2 | TRBD1 | TRBV29-1 | . | CSALDRDGYTF | TGCAGCGCTCTAGACAGGGATGGCTACACCTTC
TRBJ1-1 | TRBD1 | TRBV28 | . | CASSPGTGLEAFF | TGTGCCAGCAGTCCCGGGACAGGTCTAGAAGCTTTCTTT
TRBJ2-3 | TRBD1 | TRBV7-3 | . | CASSLTLLGQGKDTQYF | TGTGCCAGCAGCTTAACGTTGTTGGGACAGGGGAAAGATACGCAGTATTTT
TRBJ2-7 | TRBD1 | TRBV18 | . | CASSPGTGGIYEQYF | TGTGCCAGCTCACCAGGGACAGGGGGCATCTACGAGCAGTACTTC
TRBJ2-7 | . | TRBV6-5 | . | CASSYGFSSYEQYF | TGTGCCAGCAGTTACGGATTTAGCTCCTACGAGCAGTACTTC
TRBJ2-7 | TRBD2 | TRBV4-1 | . | CASSQDLEGLAGVYEQYF | TGCGCCAGCAGCCAAGACCTTGAGGGGCTAGCGGGGGTATACGAGCAGTACTTC
TRBJ2-1 | TRBD1 | TRBV29-1 | once | CSVPGTGGIDEQFF | TGCAGCGTCCCAGGGACAGGGGGCATCGATGAGCAGTTCTTC
TRBJ2-5 | TRBD2 | TRBV10-2 | few | CASSGPQGTSGETQYF | TGCGCCAGCAGTGGCCCGCAAGGGACTAGCGGGGAGACCCAGTACTTC
TRBJ2-1 | . | TRBV28 | . | CASSPDWNNEQFF | TGTGCCAGCAGCCCGGACTGGAACAATGAGCAGTTCTTC
TRBJ1-4 | TRBD1 | TRBV6-1 | once | CASSGTGGVGEKLFF | TGTGCCAGCAGTGGGACAGGGGGCGTCGGTGAAAAACTGTTTTTT
TRBJ1-1 | TRBD1 | TRBV6-5 | . | CASSTNRGRATEAFF | TGTGCCAGCAGTACGAACAGGGGGCGCGCCACTGAAGCTTTCTTT
TRBJ2-7 | . | TRBV28 | . | CASQRRQELREQYF | TGTGCCAGCCAGAGGAGGCAGGAATTACGAGAGCAGTACTTC
TRBJ1-5 | . | TRBV14 | . | CARTAPRGNQPQHF | TGTGCCAGGACAGCCCCCCGTGGAAATCAGCCCCAGCATTTT
TRBJ1-4 | . | TRBV7-8 | . | CASSLDSGIEKLFF | TGTGCCAGCAGCCTAGACAGCGGCATCGAAAAACTGTTTTTT
TRBJ2-1 | . | TRBV7-7 | . | CANRPGGLHHASEQFF | TGTGCTAACCGACCCGGGGGGCTTCATCACGCCAGTGAGCAGTTCTTC
TRBJ2-1 | . | TRBV4-1 | few | CASSQGGQAPYNEQFF | TGCGCCAGCAGCCAAGGGGGGCAGGCCCCTTACAATGAGCAGTTCTTC
TRBJ1-1 | . | TRBV7-2 | . | CASSWGVGVSTEAFF | TGTGCCAGCAGCTGGGGGGTGGGGGTCTCCACTGAAGCTTTCTTT
TRBJ2-1 | TRBD2 | TRBV28 | . | CASSLGREGTYNEQFF | TGTGCCAGCAGTTTGGGGCGGGAGGGGACCTACAATGAGCAGTTCTTC
TRBJ2-1 | TRBD2 | TRBV7-9 | . | CASSQTSANNEQFF | TGTGCCAGCAGCCAGACTAGCGCAAACAATGAGCAGTTCTTC
TRBJ1-2 | . | TRBV7-9 | . | CASSLNREGYGYTF | TGTGCCAGCAGCTTAAACAGGGAGGGCTATGGCTACACCTTC
TRBJ2-1 | TRBD2 | TRBV29-1 | . | CSALAGDSYNEQFF | TGCAGCGCATTAGCGGGCGACTCCTACAATGAGCAGTTCTTC
TRBJ2-5 | . | TRBV28 | . | CASSEQTETQYF | TGTGCCAGCAGCGAACAAACAGAGACCCAGTACTTC
TRBJ1-2 | . | TRBV6-1 | . | CASTAGGRLYGYTF | TGTGCCAGTACCGCCGGGGGGCGACTCTATGGCTACACCTTC
TRBJ2-5 | TRBD2 | TRBV2 | . | CASSVAGVQETQYF | TGTGCCAGCAGTGTAGCGGGAGTCCAAGAGACCCAGTACTTC
TRBJ2-4 | . | TRBV5-1 | few | CASSLGSSYNIQYF | TGCGCCAGCAGCTTGGGGTCTAGTTATAACATTCAGTACTTC
TRBJ2-1 | TRBD2 | TRBV19 | . | CASSATSSSYNEQFF | TGTGCCAGTAGTGCGACTAGCAGCTCCTACAATGAGCAGTTCTTC